The rows below give T cell receptor beta chains drawn from one sample of a study of blood T cells in healthy people across ages. TCRdb called the 5' RACE reads again in MiXCR, with one record for every CDR3 protein. The profile covers 450,000 to 700,000 distinct CDR3 sequences, with 27% appearing a single time and around 18% taken by the ten largest. Material: blood. These receptors were collected from a woman in her 70s in good health. The CDR3 runs from the conserved cysteine through the conserved F or W. A D gene is named only where the DNA matches it firmly. Expanded clones are given a class, and other clones once, few, many or no size at all.

>TRBJ1-4|TRBV9|few|-
CASSVEGGATNEKLFF
TGTGCCAGCAGCGTAGAAGGCGGGGCAACTAATGAAAAACTGTTTTTT
>TRBJ2-7|TRBV6-5|-|TRBD1
CASSYARQGRIYEQYF
TGTGCCAGCAGTTACGCCCGACAGGGGAGAATATACGAGCAGTACTTC
>TRBJ2-5|TRBV7-9|-|-
CASSLVFGSQQETQYF
TGTGCCAGCAGCTTAGTTTTCGGGTCGCAGCAAGAGACCCAGTACTTC
>TRBJ2-3|TRBV10-3|-|TRBD2
CAISDEASGGADTQYF
TGTGCCATCAGTGACGAGGCTAGCGGGGGGGCAGATACGCAGTATTTT
>TRBJ1-1|TRBV7-2|few|-
CASSLNRVNTEAFF
TGTGCCAGCAGCTTAAACAGGGTAAACACTGAAGCTTTCTTT
>TRBJ1-1|TRBV20-1|-|-
CSARDIRTIGTEAFF
TGCAGTGCTAGAGATATTCGGACGATTGGCACTGAAGCTTTCTTT
>TRBJ1-1|TRBV5-1|-|TRBD1
CASRTRQGDTEAFF
TGCGCCAGCCGGACTCGACAGGGCGACACTGAAGCTTTCTTT
>TRBJ1-1|TRBV6-1|-|TRBD1
CASSHEDRGTEAFF
TGTGCCAGCAGTCATGAGGACAGGGGCACTGAAGCTTTCTTT
>TRBJ1-5|TRBV4-3|-|-
CASSQVWQGWQPQHF
TGCGCCAGCAGCCAAGTTTGGCAGGGATGGCAGCCCCAGCATTTT
>TRBJ2-1|TRBV5-1|few|-
CASSGPDGEEQFF
TGCGCCAGCAGCGGCCCCGACGGAGAAGAGCAGTTCTTC
>TRBJ2-3|TRBV15|few|TRBD1
CATSRDWNRGTTDTQYF
TGTGCCACCAGCAGAGATTGGAACAGGGGGACAACAGATACGCAGTATTTT
>TRBJ2-5|TRBV24-1|few|-
CATSGANQETQYF
TGTGCCACCAGCGGGGCCAACCAAGAGACCCAGTACTTC
>TRBJ2-7|TRBV7-8|few|-
CASTVGLTYEQYF
TGTGCCAGCACCGTCGGACTCACCTACGAGCAGTACTTC
>TRBJ1-2|TRBV7-3|-|-
CASSQAGREGLNYGYAF
TGTGCCAGCAGCCAAGCTGGTAGGGAAGGGCTTAACTATGGCTACGCCTTC
>TRBJ1-2|TRBV4-1|-|-
CASSQVPGESIHGYTF
TGCGCCAGCAGCCAAGTTCCAGGGGAATCTATCCATGGCTACACCTTC
>TRBJ1-1|TRBV29-1|-|-
CSVELRASNTEAFF
TGCAGCGTTGAACTTAGGGCGTCGAACACTGAAGCTTTCTTT
>TRBJ2-7|TRBV15|few|-
CATSREVGGSYEQYF
TGTGCCACCAGCAGAGAAGTAGGGGGTAGCTACGAGCAGTACTTC
>TRBJ1-4|TRBV12-3/TRBV12-4|once|TRBD1
CASRLKGGSNEKLFF
TGTGCCAGCAGGTTGAAAGGGGGCTCTAATGAAAAACTGTTTTTT
>TRBJ1-5|TRBV20-1|-|-
CSARDGRYSNQPQHF
TGCAGTGCTAGGGACGGCCGATATAGCAATCAGCCCCAGCATTTT
>TRBJ2-5|TRBV20-1|-|-
CSASPRGRYNERFF
TGCAGTGCTAGCCCCCGGGGGAGATACAATGAGCGGTTCTTC
>TRBJ2-5|TRBV28|-|-
CASSPRWGSETQYF
TGTGCCAGCAGTCCCAGGTGGGGGTCAGAGACCCAGTACTTC
>TRBJ1-6|TRBV7-2|many|-
CASSLTRVQGGTYNSPLHF
TGTGCCAGCAGCTTAACCAGGGTGCAGGGAGGAACCTATAATTCACCCCTCCACTTT
>TRBJ2-1|TRBV27|-|TRBD2
CASSGGLLHEQFF
TGTGCCAGCAGTGGGGGACTACTTCATGAGCAGTTCTTC
>TRBJ2-5|TRBV7-9|few|-
CASSLVASETQYF
TGTGCCAGCAGCTTGGTAGCGTCGGAGACCCAGTACTTC
>TRBJ2-3|TRBV29-1|few|-
CSVDSPDTQYF
TGCAGCGTTGATAGCCCAGATACGCAGTATTTT
>TRBJ2-5|TRBV7-8|-|-
CASSLEGVLETQYF
TGTGCCAGCAGCTTAGAAGGGGTTTTGGAGACCCAGTACTTC
>TRBJ2-2|TRBV29-1|-|TRBD1
CSVTGTGVFGELFF
TGCAGCGTGACCGGGACAGGGGTATTCGGGGAGCTGTTTTTT
>TRBJ1-1|TRBV6-5|many|TRBD1
CASRAGTVNTEAFF
TGTGCCAGCAGAGCGGGGACAGTTAACACTGAAGCTTTCTTT